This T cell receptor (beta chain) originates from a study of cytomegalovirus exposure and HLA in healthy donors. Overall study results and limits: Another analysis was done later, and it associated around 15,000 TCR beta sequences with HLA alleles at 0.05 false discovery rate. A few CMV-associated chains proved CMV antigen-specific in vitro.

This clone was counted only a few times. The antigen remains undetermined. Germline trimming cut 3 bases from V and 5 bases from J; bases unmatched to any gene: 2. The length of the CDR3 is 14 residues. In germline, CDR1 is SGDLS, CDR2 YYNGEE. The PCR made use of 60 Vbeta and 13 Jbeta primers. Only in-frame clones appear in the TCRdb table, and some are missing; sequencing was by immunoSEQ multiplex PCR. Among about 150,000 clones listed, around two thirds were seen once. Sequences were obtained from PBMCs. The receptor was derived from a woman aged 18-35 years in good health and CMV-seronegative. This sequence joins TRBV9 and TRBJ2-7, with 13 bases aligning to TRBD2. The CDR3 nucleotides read TGTGCCAGCAGCGGGACTAGCGGGAGTGACGAGCAGTACGTC. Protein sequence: CASSGTSGSDEQYV.